These 25 T cell receptor beta chains share one sample of origin, sequenced in a study of shared clonotypes between healthy human individuals. Repertoires were generated with immunoSEQ multiplex PCR, while TCRdb's copy carries only in-frame clones and drops some. This table has more than 400,000 clones, 81% appearing once. The sample comprised PBMCs. The receptors come from a woman aged 40 to 50 in good health. Some clones in this sample may be carry-over from other donors' samples.

The chain has TRBV4-3 and TRBJ1-4; D unresolved. V was cut by 0 bases and J by 8 bases, with 16 bases left in between. The CDR3 is made up of 16 amino acids. In germline, CDR1 is LGHNA, CDR2 YSLEER. This chain's CDR3 is CASSQERRLGYEKLFF. CDR3 bases: TGCGCCAGCAGCCAAGAGAGGAGGTTGGGTTACGAAAAACTGTTTTTT.

V and J are TRBV10-3 and TRBJ1-3; D is possibly TRBD1 (6 bases). Germline V gene data show CDR1 as ENHRY and CDR2 as SYGVKD. Trimming removed 0 bases at V and 4 bases at J, with 10 bases between. The length of the CDR3 is 15 residues. This chain's CDR3 is CAISESGGSGNTIYF. The DNA for the CDR3 is TGTGCCATCAGTGAGTCAGGGGGAAGCGGAAACACCATATATTTT.

Notes on this clone: This likely reflects a read error, since a far larger clone is one base away. This sample also contains other DNA sequences that code for the same CDR3. The chain couples TRBV28 to TRBJ1-5, with D unresolved. CDR1 and CDR2 from the germline V gene are MDHEN and SYDVKM. The length of the CDR3 is 12 residues. The CDR3 coding sequence is TGTACCAGCTGTGTTAGCAATCAGCCCCAGCATTTT. This sequence encodes CTSCVSNQPQHF. Full variable domain (missing parts from reference TRBV28 and TRBJ1-5): DVKVTQSSRYLVKRTGEKVFLECVQDMDHENMFWYRQDPGLGLRLIYFSYDVKMKEKGDIPEGYSVSREKKERFSLILESASTNQTSMYLCTSCVSNQPQHFGDGTRLSIL.

There are many counts of this clone. This chain uses TRBV19 with TRBJ2-7; D tentatively fits TRBD1 or TRBD2 (7 bases each). The CDR3 length is 12 residues. CDR1 LNHDA and CDR2 SQIVND come from the germline V gene (reference sequence). Trimming pared 6 bases from V and 6 bases from J, leaving 12 bases between. CDR3 sequence reads: CASSPGGVEQYF. For the CDR3, the DNA is TGTGCCAGTAGCCCAGGGGGGGTCGAGCAGTACTTC.

The J gene is TRBJ1-4, the V gene TRBV2; 9 nucleotides align to TRBD1. Losses at the gene ends were 5 bases for V and 4 bases for J; bases not matched to a gene: 5. There are 15 residues in the CDR3. Germline-derived CDR1 and CDR2 are SNHLY and FYNNEI. Here the CDR3 DNA reads TGTGCCAGCAGTCGGGACAGGGCATTTAATGAAAAACTGTTTTTT. Amino acid sequence: CASSRDRAFNEKLFF.

A word on this clone: A far larger clone is one nucleotide away, so this likely arose from a read error. The same CDR3 is also encoded by other DNA sequences in this sample. The rearrangement uses TRBV5-6 and TRBJ1-5; no definite D call. This CDR3 is 15 amino acids long. Per the germline V gene, CDR1 is SGHDT and CDR2 is YYEEEE. Deletions cut 2 bases from V and 1 base from J, with 10 bases between. The CDR3 coding sequence is TGTGCCAGCAGCTTAGCCGCGGGGAGCAATCAGCCCCAGCATTTT. Its translation is CASSLAAGSNQPQHF.

The CDR3 DNA reads TGTGCCAGCAGCCTGAGCGGGAGCGGAGATACGCAGTATTTT. It specifies CASSLSGSGDTQYF. This rearrangement joins TRBV7-3 to TRBJ2-3; 8 bases align to TRBD2. J lost 5 bases, V lost 5 bases, and 6 bases had no gene match. The CDR3 length is 14 residues. Germline assignment: CDR1 SGHTA and CDR2 FQGTGA.

This clone was seen more than once but under ten times. J is TRBJ2-7 and V is TRBV7-9; no firm D call. The V end was cut by 5 bases, the J end by 4 bases, with 9 bases between. CDR1 is SEHNR and CDR2 is FQNEAQ in the germline V gene (reference sequence). The length of the CDR3 is 12 residues. This CDR3 is CASSLQTYEQYF. CDR3 sequence (DNA): TGTGCCAGCAGCCTCCAGACATACGAGCAGTACTTC.

A few counts support this clone. The gene calls are TRBV19 and TRBJ2-7; 11 bases align to TRBD2. The length of the CDR3 is 14 residues. The trim removed 2 bases at V and 7 bases at J, leaving 4 bases unmatched. Germline V gene lookup returns CDR1 LNHDA and CDR2 SQIVND (reference sequence). The CDR3 protein is CASSIPGLAEEQYF. CDR3 coding DNA: TGTGCCAGTAGTATACCGGGACTAGCGGAGGAGCAGTACTTC.

The rearrangement joins TRBV11-2 to TRBJ2-5; D possibly corresponds to TRBD1 (6 bases). Germline assignment: CDR1 SGHAT and CDR2 FQNNGV. V dropped 5 bases and J dropped 4 bases, with 14 bases sitting between them. This CDR3 has 14 amino acids. The CDR3 here is CASSPTGTVETQYF. DNA of the CDR3: TGTGCCAGCAGCCCCACAGGGACCGTAGAGACCCAGTACTTC.

V usage is TRBV19 and J usage is TRBJ1-5; maybe TRBD1 (6 bases). The CDR3 covers 15 residues. Germline assignment: CDR1 LNHDA and CDR2 SQIVND (reference sequence). Trimming removed 3 bases from V and 4 bases from J, with 13 bases in between. The DNA for the CDR3 is TGTGCCAGTAGTATTTTCTCAGGGGAAAATCAGCCCCAGCATTTT. This gives the protein CASSIFSGENQPQHF.

The chain employs TRBV6-1 and TRBJ2-4, with no clear D. CDR1 and CDR2 (germline): MNHNS, SASEGT. V was trimmed by 4 bases and J by 0 bases, leaving 4 bases between them. CDR3 length equals 13 residues. The CDR3 reads CASSVVAKNIQYF. The CDR3 region has the DNA TGTGCCAGCAGTGTTGTAGCCAAAAACATTCAGTACTTC.

Notes on this clone: This likely traces to a read error, being one base from a far larger clone. This sample includes further DNA sequences coding for the same CDR3. The chain recombines TRBV30 with TRBJ1-2; D possibly corresponds to TRBD1 (5 bases). Germline V CDR1 and CDR2: GTSNPN, SVGIG (reference sequence). V was clipped by 5 bases and J by 7 bases, with 20 bases between them. The CDR3 has 14 residues. This CDR3 is CAWGGPRTKAGYTF. The CDR3 coding sequence is TGTGCCTGGGGTGGGCCGAGGACAAAGGCTGGCTACACCTTC. The full variable domain, rest sourced from reference TRBV30 and TRBJ1-2, is SQTIHQWPATLVQPVGSPLSLECTVEGTSNPNLYWYRQAAGRGLQLLFYSVGIGQISSEVPQNLSASRPQDRQFILSSKKLLLSDSGFYLCAWGGPRTKAGYTFGSGTRLTVV.

This clone was observed once. A much larger clonotype is one base distant, so this may be a read error. The chain couples TRBV11-2 to TRBJ2-1, with TRBD2 identical over 13 bases. CDR1 is SGHAT, CDR2 FQNNGV, per germline. After removal of 7 bases from V and 7 bases from J, the junction contained 7 bases not matched to a gene. The CDR3 has 15 amino acids. The CDR3 is CASISGTSGMNEQFF. CDR3 DNA: TGTGCCAGCATCTCCGGGACTAGCGGGATGAATGAGCAGTTCTTC. Supplemented by reference TRBV11-2 and TRBJ2-1, the full variable domain reads EAGVAQSPRYKIIEKRQSVAFWCNPISGHATLYWYQQILGQGPKLLIQFQNNGVVDDSQLPKDRFSAERLKGVDSTLKIQPAKLEDSAVYLCASISGTSGMNEQFFGPGTRLTVL.

This clone was detected many times. Other DNA sequences in the same sample also yield this CDR3. This rearrangement joins TRBV6-6 to TRBJ1-1; D is undetermined. The CDR3 consists of 14 residues. V dropped 0 bases and J dropped 0 bases, with 5 bases sitting between them. Per germline, CDR1 MNHNY and CDR2 SVGAGI (reference sequence). CDR3 nucleotides: TGTGCCAGCAGTTACTCGACTCTGAACACTGAAGCTTTCTTT. Translation: CASSYSTLNTEAFF.

In this sample, this clone turned up once. The V gene is TRBV21-1, the J gene TRBJ2-5; the tabulated D call, TRBD1, remains unverified against the DNA. TRBV21-1 represents a pseudogene. The CDR3 runs to 17 residues. The CDR3 protein is CASSKAGIQEYQETQYF. The CDR3 DNA reads TGTGCCAGCAGCAAAGCGGGTATACAGGAATACCAAGAGACCCAGTACTTC.

This clone was recorded a few times. With only one base between it and a far larger clone, this is likely a read error. The CDR3 reads CASSLMSRDTGELLF. In nucleotides, the CDR3 is TGCGCCAGCAGCTTGATGTCCAGGGACACCGGGGAGCTGCTTTTT. The chain uses TRBV5-1 and TRBJ2-2, with D perhaps matching TRBD1 (6 bases). Per germline, CDR1 SGHRS and CDR2 YFSETQ. This CDR3 contains 15 residues.

V gene TRBV10-3 combines with J gene TRBJ2-7, with 7 bases identical to TRBD1. V was pared by 5 bases and J by 3 bases, with 10 bases of the junction left unmatched. CDR3 length: 15 residues. From germline, CDR1 is ENHRY and CDR2 SYGVKD. Here the CDR3 DNA reads TGTGCCATCAGTCTTGGACAGGTGGGGGTCTACGAGCAGTACTTC. Its translation: CAISLGQVGVYEQYF.

This rearrangement joins TRBV19 to TRBJ2-1; the D is unclear. Trimming removed 3 bases from V and 2 bases from J, with 11 bases in between. The CDR3 has 15 residues. Per the germline V gene, CDR1 is LNHDA and CDR2 is SQIVND (reference sequence). This CDR3 is CASSISKQTYNEQFF. In DNA form, the CDR3 reads TGTGCCAGTAGTATCTCCAAACAGACCTACAATGAGCAGTTCTTC. Looking up the rest from reference TRBV19 and TRBJ2-1 gives the full variable domain: DGGITQSPKYLFRKEGQNVTLSCEQNLNHDAMYWYRQDPGQGLRLIYYSQIVNDFQKGDIAEGYSVSREKKESFPLTVTSAQKNPTAFYLCASSISKQTYNEQFFGPGTRLTVL.

The V gene is TRBV6-1, the J gene TRBJ2-7; D gene ambiguous. Germline loops: CDR1 MNHNS, CDR2 SASEGT. V was trimmed by 8 bases and J by 3 bases, leaving 11 bases between them. CDR3 size: 12 residues. CDR3 sequence reads: CASRTDGYEQYF. The CDR3 DNA follows: TGTGCCAGCCGTACCGACGGCTACGAGCAGTACTTC.

On this clone: This is likely an artifact of a read error, given a far larger clone one base away. The chain links TRBV2 to TRBJ1-2; D remains unclear. The CDR3 has 12 amino acids. Germline V CDR1 and CDR2: SNHLY, FYNNEI. CDR3 bases: TGTGCCAACAGTGGGTCCTTGTATGGCTACACCTTC. It specifies CANSGSLYGYTF.

This clone has a single count. This likely came from a read error, as a far larger clone is one base away. The final CDR3 position lacks the conserved phenylalanine or tryptophan, pointing to a likely read error. The chain uses TRBV30 and TRBJ2-7; D is ambiguous. Germline loops: CDR1 GTSNPN, CDR2 SVGIG (reference sequence). Trimming stripped 5 bases from V and 3 bases from J, with 11 bases between. This CDR3 is built from 12 residues. The CDR3 sequence is CAWGRHLYEQYL. The DNA for the CDR3 is TGTGCCTGGGGTCGACACCTCTACGAGCAGTACCTC.

The chain uses TRBV5-1 and TRBJ2-2, with D maybe TRBD1 (5 bases). The CDR3 loop spans 15 amino acids. V was trimmed by 0 bases and J by 2 bases, leaving 8 bases between them. CDR1 SGHRS and CDR2 YFSETQ come from the germline V gene. Here the CDR3 DNA reads TGCGCCAGCAGCTTGGCAGGGCCCAACACCGGGGAGCTGTTTTTT. Translation: CASSLAGPNTGELFF.

The V call is TRBV28, the J call TRBJ2-5, with 9 positions matching TRBD2. V lost 5 bases to trimming and J lost 5 bases; unmatched junction nucleotides: 6. From germline, CDR1 is MDHEN and CDR2 SYDVKM. The CDR3 length is 14 residues. In nucleotides, the CDR3 is TGTGCCAGCAGTCACCGCGGGGGGGTTGAGACCCAGTACTTC. It translates to CASSHRGGVETQYF.

To note about this clone: Given a far larger clone just one base away, this is likely a sequencing read error. The rearrangement uses TRBV6-1 and TRBJ1-1; 9 nucleotides align to TRBD1. The CDR3 is made up of 15 amino acids. Germline lookup yields CDR1 MNHNS and CDR2 SASEGT. The junction had 10 bases not matched to a gene; V was cut back by 0 bases and J by 11 bases. The CDR3 DNA is TGTGCCAGCAGTGAAGCGGGGACAGGGCGGGTTATGGCTTTCTTT. Translation: CASSEAGTGRVMAFF.